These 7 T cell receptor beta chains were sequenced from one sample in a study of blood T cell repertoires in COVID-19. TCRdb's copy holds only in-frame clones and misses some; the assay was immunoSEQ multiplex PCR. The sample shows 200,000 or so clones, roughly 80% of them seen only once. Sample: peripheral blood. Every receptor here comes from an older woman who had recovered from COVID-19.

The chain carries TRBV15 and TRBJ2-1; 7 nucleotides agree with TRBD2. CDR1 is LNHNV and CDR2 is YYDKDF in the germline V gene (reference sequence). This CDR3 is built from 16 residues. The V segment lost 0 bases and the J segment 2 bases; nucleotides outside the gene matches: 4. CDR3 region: CATSRDPAGAYNEQFF. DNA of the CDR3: TGTGCCACCAGCAGAGATCCGGCGGGGGCCTACAATGAGCAGTTCTTC.

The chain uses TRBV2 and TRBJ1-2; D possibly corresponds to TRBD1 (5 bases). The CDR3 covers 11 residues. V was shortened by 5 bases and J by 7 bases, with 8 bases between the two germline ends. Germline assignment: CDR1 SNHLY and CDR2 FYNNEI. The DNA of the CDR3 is TGTGCCAGCAGTCCCCAGGGTGGCTACACCTTC. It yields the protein CASSPQGGYTF. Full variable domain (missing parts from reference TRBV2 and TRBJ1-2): EPEVTQTPSHQVTQMGQEVILRCVPISNHLYFYWYRQILGQKVEFLVSFYNNEISEKSEIFDDQFSVERPDGSNFTLKIRSTKLEDSAMYFCASSPQGGYTFGSGTRLTVV.

The CDR3 protein is CASSQGARNQPQHF. DNA of the CDR3: TGTGCCAGCAGCCAGGGGGCGCGGAATCAGCCCCAGCATTTT. This chain connects TRBV14 to TRBJ1-5, with D tentatively TRBD1 (6 bases). The V gene lost 3 bases and the J gene lost 4 bases, with 10 bases spanning the gap. Germline V lookup: CDR1 SGHDN, CDR2 FVKESK. This CDR3 has 14 amino acids.

The chain's CDR3 is CASSPADSISYEQYF. The CDR3 DNA sequence: TGTGCCAGCTCACCTGCGGACAGTATCTCCTACGAGCAGTACTTC. The gene calls are TRBV18 and TRBJ2-7, with D perhaps TRBD1 (6 bases). Trimming took 3 bases from V and 0 from J, leaving 12 bases between them. This CDR3 comprises 15 residues. Germline CDR1 reads KGHSH; CDR2 reads LQKENI.

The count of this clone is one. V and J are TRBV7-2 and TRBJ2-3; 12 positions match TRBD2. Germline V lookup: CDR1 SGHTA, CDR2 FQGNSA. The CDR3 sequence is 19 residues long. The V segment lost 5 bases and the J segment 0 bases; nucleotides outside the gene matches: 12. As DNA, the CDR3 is TGTGCCAGCAGCGCCCAACTACTAGCGGGGGGACCTAGCACAGATACGCAGTATTTT. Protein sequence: CASSAQLLAGGPSTDTQYF.

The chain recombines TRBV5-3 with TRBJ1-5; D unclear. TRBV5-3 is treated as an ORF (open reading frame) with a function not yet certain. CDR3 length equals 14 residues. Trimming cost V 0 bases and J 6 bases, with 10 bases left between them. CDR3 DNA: TGTGCCAGAAGCTTGGGGGAGAGGACTCAGCCCCAGCATTTT. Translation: CARSLGERTQPQHF.

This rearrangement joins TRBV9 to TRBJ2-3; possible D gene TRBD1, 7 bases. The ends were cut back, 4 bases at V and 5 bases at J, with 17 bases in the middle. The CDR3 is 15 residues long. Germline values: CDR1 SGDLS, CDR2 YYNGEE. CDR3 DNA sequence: TGTGCCAGCAGCTTAGGAGGGGGCGGGTTAGATACGCAGTATTTT. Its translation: CASSLGGGGLDTQYF.